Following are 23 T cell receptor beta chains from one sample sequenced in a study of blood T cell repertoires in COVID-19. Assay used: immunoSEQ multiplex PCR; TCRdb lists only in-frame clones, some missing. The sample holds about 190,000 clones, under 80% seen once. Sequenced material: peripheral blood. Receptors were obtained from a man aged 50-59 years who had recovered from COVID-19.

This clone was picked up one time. CDR3 amino acids: CASRGGLNTGELFF. The CDR3 DNA is TGTGCCTCTAGGGGGGGGCTGAACACCGGGGAGCTGTTTTTT. The chain combines TRBV30 with TRBJ2-2; perhaps TRBD2 as D (7 bases). Trimming removed 7 bases from V and 1 base from J, with 13 bases in between. The CDR3 sequence is 14 residues long. The germline CDR1 and CDR2 sequences are GTSNPN and SVGIG (reference sequence).

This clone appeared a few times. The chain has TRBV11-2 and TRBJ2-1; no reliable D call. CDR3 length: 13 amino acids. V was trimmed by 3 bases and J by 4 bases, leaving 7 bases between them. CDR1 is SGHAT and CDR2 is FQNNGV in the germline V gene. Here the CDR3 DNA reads TGTGCCAGCAGCTTTGTCCCTTACAATGAGCAGTTCTTC. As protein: CASSFVPYNEQFF.

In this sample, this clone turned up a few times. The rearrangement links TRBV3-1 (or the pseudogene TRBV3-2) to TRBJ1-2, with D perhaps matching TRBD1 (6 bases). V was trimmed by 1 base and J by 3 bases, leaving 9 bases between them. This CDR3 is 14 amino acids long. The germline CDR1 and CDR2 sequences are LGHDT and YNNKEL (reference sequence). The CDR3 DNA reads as TGTGCCAGCAGCCAAGGACAGGTCGACTATGGCTACACCTTC. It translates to CASSQGQVDYGYTF.

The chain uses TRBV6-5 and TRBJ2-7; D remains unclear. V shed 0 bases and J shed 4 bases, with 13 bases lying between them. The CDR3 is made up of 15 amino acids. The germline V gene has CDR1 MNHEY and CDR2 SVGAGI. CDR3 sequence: CASSYSGTAPYEQYF. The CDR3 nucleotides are TGTGCCAGCAGTTACTCGGGTACAGCCCCATACGAGCAGTACTTC.

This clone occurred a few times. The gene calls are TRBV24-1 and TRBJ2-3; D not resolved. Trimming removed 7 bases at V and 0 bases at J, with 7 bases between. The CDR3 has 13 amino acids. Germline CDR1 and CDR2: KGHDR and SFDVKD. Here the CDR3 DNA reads TGTGCCACCAGAGCTGCTAGCACAGATACGCAGTATTTT. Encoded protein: CATRAASTDTQYF.

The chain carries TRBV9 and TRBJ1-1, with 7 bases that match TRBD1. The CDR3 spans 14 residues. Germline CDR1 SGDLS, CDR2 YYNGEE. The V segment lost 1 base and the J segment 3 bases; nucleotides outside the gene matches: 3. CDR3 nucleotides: TGTGCCAGCAGCGTAAGTGACAGGGACACTGAAGCTTTCTTT. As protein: CASSVSDRDTEAFF.

For the CDR3, the DNA is TGTGCCATCAGTGATTCTAGTGGTTCGAAACTTTCCTACGAGCAGTACTTC. Translating it yields CAISDSSGSKLSYEQYF. The V gene is TRBV10-3, the J gene TRBJ2-7; D is unresolved. V was shortened by 3 bases and J by 1 base, with 19 bases between the two germline ends. The V gene's germline CDR1 is ENHRY and CDR2 SYGVKD. The CDR3 loop spans 17 amino acids.

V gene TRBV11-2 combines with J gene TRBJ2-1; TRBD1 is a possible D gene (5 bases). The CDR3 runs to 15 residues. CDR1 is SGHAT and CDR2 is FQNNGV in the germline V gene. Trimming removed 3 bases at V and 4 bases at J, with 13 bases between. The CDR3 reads CASSLGLGKYNEQFF. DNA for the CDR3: TGTGCCAGCAGCTTGGGGCTCGGAAAATACAATGAGCAGTTCTTC.

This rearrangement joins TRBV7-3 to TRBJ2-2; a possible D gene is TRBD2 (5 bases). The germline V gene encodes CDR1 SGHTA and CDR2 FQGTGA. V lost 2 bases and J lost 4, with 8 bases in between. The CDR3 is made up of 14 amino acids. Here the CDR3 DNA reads TGTGCCAGCAGCTTACCGGAGGTCACCGGGGAGCTGTTTTTT. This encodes CASSLPEVTGELFF.

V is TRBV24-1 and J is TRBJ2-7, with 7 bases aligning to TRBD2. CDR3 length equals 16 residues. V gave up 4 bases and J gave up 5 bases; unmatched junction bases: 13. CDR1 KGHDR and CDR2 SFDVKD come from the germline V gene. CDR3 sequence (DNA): TGTGCCACCAGTGACCGAGCCCGCGGGAGTCTCGACGAGCAGTACTTC. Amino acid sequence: CATSDRARGSLDEQYF.

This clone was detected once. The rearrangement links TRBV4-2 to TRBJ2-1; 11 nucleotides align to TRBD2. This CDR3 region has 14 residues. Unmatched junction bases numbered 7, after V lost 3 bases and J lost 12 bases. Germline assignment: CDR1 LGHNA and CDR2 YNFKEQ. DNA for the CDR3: TGTGCCAGCAGCCATCAACTAGCGGGAGACGTGCAGTTCTTC. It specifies CASSHQLAGDVQFF.

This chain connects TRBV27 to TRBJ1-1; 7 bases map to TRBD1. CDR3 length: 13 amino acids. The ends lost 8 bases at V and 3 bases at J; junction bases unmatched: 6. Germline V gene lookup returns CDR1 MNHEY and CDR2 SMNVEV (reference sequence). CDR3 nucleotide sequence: TGTGCCAGCCCAGGGGGTTGGGACACTGAAGCTTTCTTT. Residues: CASPGGWDTEAFF.

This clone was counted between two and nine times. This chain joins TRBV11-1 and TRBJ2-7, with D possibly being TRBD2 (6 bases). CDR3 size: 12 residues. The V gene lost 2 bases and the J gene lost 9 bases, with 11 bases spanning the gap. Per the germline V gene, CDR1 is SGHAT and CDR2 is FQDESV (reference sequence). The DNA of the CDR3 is TGTGCCAGCAGCTTATTTGCGGGACTGCAGTACTTC. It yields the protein CASSLFAGLQYF.

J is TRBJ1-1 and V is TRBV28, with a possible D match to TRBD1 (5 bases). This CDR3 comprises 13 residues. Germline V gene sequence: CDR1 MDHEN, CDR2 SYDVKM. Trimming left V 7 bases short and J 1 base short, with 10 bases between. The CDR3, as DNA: TGTGCCAGCAACGGAGGGGCGAACACTGAAGCTTTCTTT. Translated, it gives CASNGGANTEAFF.

Here the CDR3 reads CASSLSGQGAGNTIYF. The CDR3 DNA follows: TGTGCCAGCAGTTTAAGTGGCCAGGGGGCTGGAAACACCATATATTTT. The chain couples TRBV28 to TRBJ1-3; 7 bases line up with TRBD1. The CDR3 contains 16 residues. V gave up 2 bases and J gave up 2 bases; unmatched junction bases: 6. The germline V gene encodes CDR1 MDHEN and CDR2 SYDVKM.

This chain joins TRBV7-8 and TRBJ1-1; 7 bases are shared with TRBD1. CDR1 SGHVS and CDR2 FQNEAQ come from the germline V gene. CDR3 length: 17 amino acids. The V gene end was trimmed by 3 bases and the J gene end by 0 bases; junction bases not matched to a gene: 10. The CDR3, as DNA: TGTGCCAGCAGCTTCGTCCCTGTGACAGGGCTGAACACTGAAGCTTTCTTT. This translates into CASSFVPVTGLNTEAFF.

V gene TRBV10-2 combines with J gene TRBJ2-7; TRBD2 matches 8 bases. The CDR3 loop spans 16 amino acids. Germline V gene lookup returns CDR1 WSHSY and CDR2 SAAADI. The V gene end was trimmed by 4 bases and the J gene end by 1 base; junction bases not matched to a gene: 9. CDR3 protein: CASSAARGELSYEQYF. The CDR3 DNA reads TGCGCCAGCAGTGCCGCGCGGGGGGAGCTATCCTACGAGCAGTACTTC.

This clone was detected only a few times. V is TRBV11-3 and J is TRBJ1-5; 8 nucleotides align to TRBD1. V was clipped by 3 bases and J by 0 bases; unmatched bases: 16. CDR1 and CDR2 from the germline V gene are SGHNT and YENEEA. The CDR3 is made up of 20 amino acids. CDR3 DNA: TGTGCCAGCAGCTTTCTGGGACAGGCAGTATTCCATTATAGCAATCAGCCCCAGCATTTT. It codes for CASSFLGQAVFHYSNQPQHF.

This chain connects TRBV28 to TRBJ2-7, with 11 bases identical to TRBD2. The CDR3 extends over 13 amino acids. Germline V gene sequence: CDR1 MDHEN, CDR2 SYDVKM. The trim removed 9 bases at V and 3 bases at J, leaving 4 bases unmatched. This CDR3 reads CARGTSGLYEQYF. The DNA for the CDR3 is TGTGCCAGAGGGACTAGCGGCCTCTACGAGCAGTACTTC.

Written as DNA, the CDR3 is TGTGCCAGCAGTTACTCTACCAGGGGGAACATTCAGTACTTC. Translated, it gives CASSYSTRGNIQYF. This chain connects TRBV6-6 to TRBJ2-4, with 7 bases fitting TRBD1. There are 14 residues in the CDR3. Germline CDR1 is MNHNY and CDR2 is SVGAGI (reference sequence). Trimming at V came to 0 bases and at J to 7 bases, leaving 3 bases not matched to a gene.

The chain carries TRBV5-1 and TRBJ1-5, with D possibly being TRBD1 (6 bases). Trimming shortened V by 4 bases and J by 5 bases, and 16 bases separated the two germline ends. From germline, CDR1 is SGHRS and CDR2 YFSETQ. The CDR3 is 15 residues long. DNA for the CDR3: TGCGCCAGCAGCCCAACAGGGAATAAGGATCAGCCCCAGCATTTT. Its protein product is CASSPTGNKDQPQHF.

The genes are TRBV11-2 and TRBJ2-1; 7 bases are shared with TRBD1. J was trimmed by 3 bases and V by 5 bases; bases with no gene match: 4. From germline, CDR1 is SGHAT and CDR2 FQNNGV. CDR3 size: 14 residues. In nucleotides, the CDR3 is TGTGCCAGCAGCCAATGGGACAGCTACAATGAGCAGTTCTTC. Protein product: CASSQWDSYNEQFF.

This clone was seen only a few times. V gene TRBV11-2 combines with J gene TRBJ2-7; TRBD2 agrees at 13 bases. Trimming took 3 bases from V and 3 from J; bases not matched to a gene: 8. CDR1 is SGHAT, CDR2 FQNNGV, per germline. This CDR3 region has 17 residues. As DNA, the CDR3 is TGTGCCAGCAGCTTCCCACGGGGACTAGCGGGAATCTACGAGCAGTACTTC. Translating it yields CASSFPRGLAGIYEQYF.